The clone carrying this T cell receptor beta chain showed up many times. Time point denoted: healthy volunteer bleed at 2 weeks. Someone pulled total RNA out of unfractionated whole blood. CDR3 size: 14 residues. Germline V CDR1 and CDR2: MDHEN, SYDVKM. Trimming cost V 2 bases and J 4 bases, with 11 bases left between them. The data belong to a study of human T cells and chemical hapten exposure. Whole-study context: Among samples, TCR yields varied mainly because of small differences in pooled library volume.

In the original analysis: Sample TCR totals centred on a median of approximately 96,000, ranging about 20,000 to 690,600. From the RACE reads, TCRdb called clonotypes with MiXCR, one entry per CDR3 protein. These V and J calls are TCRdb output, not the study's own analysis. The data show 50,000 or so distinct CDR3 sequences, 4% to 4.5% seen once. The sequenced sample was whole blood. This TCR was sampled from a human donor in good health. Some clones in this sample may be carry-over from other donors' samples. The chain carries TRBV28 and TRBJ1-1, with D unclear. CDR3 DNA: TGTGCCAGCAGTTTACGAGTATGGGGCACTGAAGCTTTCTTT. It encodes CASSLRVWGTEAFF. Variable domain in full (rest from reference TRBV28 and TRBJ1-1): DVKVTQSSRYLVKRTGEKVFLECVQDMDHENMFWYRQDPGLGLRLIYFSYDVKMKEKGDIPEGYSVSREKKERFSLILESASTNQTSMYLCASSLRVWGTEAFFGQGTRLTVV.